This TCR beta chain was recovered during a study of T cell repertoires in cytomegalovirus infection. About the research overall: Indications of both CMV infection and matching HLA type were provided by public TCR beta signatures. General study findings and limits: There were HLA-C-restricted CMV-specific TCR beta clonotypes dominating the ex vivo response. Adding up the frequency of public TCR beta families identified people who carried CMV plus the relevant HLA.

To note about this clonotype: Its target is not known.

CDR1 and CDR2 from the germline V gene are SGHVS and FQNEAQ. V lost 1 base to trimming and J lost 2 bases, with 18 bases between them. The CDR3 loop spans 17 amino acids. TCRdb redid the calling of the reads with MiXCR, one entry per CDR3 protein. Here the sample spans under 850,000 distinct CDR3 sequences, roughly 35% being singletons. The rearrangement joins TRBV7-8 to TRBJ2-7, with a weak D call TRBD2 (6 bases). The clonotype was recovered from a human donor in good health (CMV status not recorded). Some clones in this sample may be carry-over from other donors' samples. Sample: PBMCs. CDR3 sequence: CASSLGVGDGGTYEQYF. The CDR3 coding sequence is TGTGCCAGCAGCTTAGGAGTAGGGGACGGGGGAACCTACGAGCAGTACTTC. Variable domain in full (rest from reference TRBV7-8 and TRBJ2-7): GAGVSQSPRYKVAKRGQDVALRCDPISGHVSLFWYQQALGQGPEFLTYFQNEAQLDKSGLPSDRFFAERPEGSVSTLKIQRTQQEDSAVYLCASSLGVGDGGTYEQYFGPGTRLTVT.